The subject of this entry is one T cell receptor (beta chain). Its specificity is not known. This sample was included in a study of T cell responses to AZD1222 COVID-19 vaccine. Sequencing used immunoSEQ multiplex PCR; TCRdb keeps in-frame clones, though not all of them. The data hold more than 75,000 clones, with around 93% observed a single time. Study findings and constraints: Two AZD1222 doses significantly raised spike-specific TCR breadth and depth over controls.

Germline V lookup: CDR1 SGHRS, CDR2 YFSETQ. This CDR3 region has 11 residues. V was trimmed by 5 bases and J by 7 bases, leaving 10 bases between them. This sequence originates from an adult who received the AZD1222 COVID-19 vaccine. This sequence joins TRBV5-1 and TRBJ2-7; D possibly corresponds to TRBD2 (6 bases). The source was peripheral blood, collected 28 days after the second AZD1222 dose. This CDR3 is CASRRGWEQYF. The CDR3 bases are TGCGCCAGCAGGCGGGGATGGGAGCAGTACTTC. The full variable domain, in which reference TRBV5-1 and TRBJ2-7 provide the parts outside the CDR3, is KAGVTQTPRYLIKTRGQQVTLSCSPISGHRSVSWYQQTPGQGLQFLFEYFSETQRNKGNFPGRFSGRQFSNSRSEMNVSTLELGDSALYLCASRRGWEQYFGPGTRLTVT.